The text below deals with one T cell receptor beta chain. Original processing notes: For nucleated cells, counts were estimated from reference gene primer amplification. This table comes from immunoSEQ multiplex PCR, and its TCRdb copy is limited to in-frame clones, with some not included. For V, J and clone size, that table is used; D and trimming come from the DNA. The profile shows 70,000 to 100,000 clones, about four fifths of them singletons. The sample originates from a study of blood T cell repertoires in COVID-19. This clonotype was obtained from a woman older than 75 with acute or convalescent COVID-19. Sample: peripheral blood.

CDR3 amino acids: CASTGQDEAFF. CDR3 DNA: TGTGCCAGCACTGGTCAGGATGAAGCTTTCTTT. The genes are TRBV2 and TRBJ1-1, with D hard to call. The CDR3 extends over 11 amino acids. Trimming took off 7 bases at V and 7 bases at J, with 10 bases between the two ends. Germline V gene sequence: CDR1 SNHLY, CDR2 FYNNEI. Full variable domain (outside the CDR3, taken from reference TRBV2 and TRBJ1-1): EPEVTQTPSHQVTQMGQEVILRCVPISNHLYFYWYRQILGQKVEFLVSFYNNEISEKSEIFDDQFSVERPDGSNFTLKIRSTKLEDSAMYFCASTGQDEAFFGQGTRLTVV.